Below are 29 T cell receptor beta chains sequenced from a single sample in a study of blood T cell repertoires in COVID-19. Some clones are missing from TCRdb's copy, which holds only in-frame ones; the method was immunoSEQ multiplex PCR. The sample shows around 190,000 clones, 80% to 85% of them seen only once. The sample comprised PBMCs or T cells enriched from blood (not recorded which). These receptors were collected from a woman in her 30s who had been exposed to COVID-19.

This clone appeared a single time. This rearrangement joins TRBV11-2 to TRBJ2-2; D unresolved. Looked up from germline, CDR1 is SGHAT and CDR2 is FQNNGV. The CDR3 loop spans 14 amino acids. V was clipped by 4 bases and J by 1 base, with 7 bases between them. The CDR3 nucleotides read TGTGCCAGCAGCTCGCTTAGGAACACCGGGGAGCTGTTTTTT. This sequence encodes CASSSLRNTGELFF. Supplemented by reference TRBV11-2 and TRBJ2-2, the full variable domain reads EAGVAQSPRYKIIEKRQSVAFWCNPISGHATLYWYQQILGQGPKLLIQFQNNGVVDDSQLPKDRFSAERLKGVDSTLKIQPAKLEDSAVYLCASSSLRNTGELFFGEGSRLTVL.

The gene calls are TRBV7-9 and TRBJ2-7; TRBD1 agrees at 8 bases. In germline, CDR1 is SEHNR, CDR2 FQNEAQ (reference sequence). V shed 5 bases, J shed 6 bases, and the junction held 9 bases outside the gene matches. CDR3 length: 14 amino acids. CDR3 nucleotides: TGTGCCAGCAGCCAGACAGGGGTGAGCGGCGAGCAGTACTTC. It codes for CASSQTGVSGEQYF.

Here the CDR3 reads CASSQVAGGQVNEQYF. CDR3 bases: TGTGCCAGCAGCCAAGTGGCAGGAGGACAGGTAAACGAGCAGTACTTC. V and J are TRBV4-2 and TRBJ2-7; 7 bases are shared with TRBD1. The V gene's germline CDR1 is LGHNA and CDR2 YNFKEQ. V was pared by 1 base and J by 5 bases, with 11 bases of the junction left unmatched. This CDR3 region has 16 residues.

V usage is TRBV4-3 and J usage is TRBJ1-1, with D possibly matching TRBD1 (5 bases). The CDR3 consists of 14 residues. Trimming removed 4 bases from V and 6 bases from J, with 15 bases in between. Per the germline V gene, CDR1 is LGHNA and CDR2 is YSLEER. The chain's CDR3 is CASSRDAGDSEAFF. In nucleotides, the CDR3 is TGCGCCAGCAGCCGAGACGCCGGGGACTCTGAAGCTTTCTTT.

The V and J genes are TRBV21-1 and TRBJ1-4; the table's D call of TRBD1 was not tested on the DNA. TRBV21-1 is annotated as a pseudogene. The CDR3 length is 17 residues. The CDR3 DNA follows: TGTGCCAGCAGCGACAGGGGGCCCGGCGCAACTAATGAAAAACTGTTTTTT. It translates to CASSDRGPGATNEKLFF.

The CDR3: CASSYDPDSTYGYTF. The DNA for the CDR3 is TGTGCCAGCAGCTACGACCCGGACAGCACATATGGCTACACCTTC. V usage is TRBV5-5 and J usage is TRBJ1-2; possibly TRBD1 for D (6 bases). The germline V and J ends were trimmed by 3 bases and 5 bases, with 17 bases remaining between them. The CDR3 spans 15 residues. The germline gives CDR1 SGHKS, CDR2 YYEKEE (reference sequence).

This clone is a singleton in its sample. This chain uses TRBV9 with TRBJ2-7; possibly TRBD1 for D (5 bases). CDR1 is SGDLS and CDR2 is YYNGEE in the germline V gene. Trimming cost V 1 base and J 6 bases, with 11 bases left between them. The CDR3 sequence is 13 residues long. This CDR3 is CASSVQGTGEQYF. As DNA, the CDR3 is TGTGCCAGCAGCGTACAGGGAACTGGCGAGCAGTACTTC.

This clone was seen a single time. This sequence joins TRBV12-3 or TRBV12-4 and TRBJ2-6; the D is unclear. Deletions cut 6 bases from V and 7 bases from J, with 7 bases between. The CDR3 loop spans 12 amino acids. CDR3: CASSQSANVLTF. The CDR3 nucleotides read TGTGCCAGCAGCCAGTCAGCCAACGTCCTGACTTTC.

The chain recombines TRBV29-1 with TRBJ1-2, with TRBD1 identical over 7 bases. V lost 3 bases, J lost 4 bases, and 5 bases stayed unmatched. CDR1 SQVTM and CDR2 ANQGSEA come from the germline V gene. The CDR3 length is 13 residues. The CDR3 nucleotides are TGCAGCGTTGACACAGGGGTGGGCTATGGCTACACCTTC. Its protein product is CSVDTGVGYGYTF.

The chain employs TRBV19 and TRBJ1-4; possible D gene TRBD1, 6 bases. Germline V gene lookup returns CDR1 LNHDA and CDR2 SQIVND (reference sequence). The germline V and J ends were trimmed by 7 bases and 0 bases, with 9 bases remaining between them. The CDR3 contains 14 residues. CDR3 nucleotides: TGTGCCAGTACCAGGGGAGCAACTAATGAAAAACTGTTTTTT. Protein product: CASTRGATNEKLFF.

The chain carries TRBV7-2 and TRBJ1-4; D unresolved. The CDR3 covers 15 residues. Trimming removed 0 bases from V and 3 bases from J, with 8 bases in between. Germline CDR1 reads SGHTA; CDR2 reads FQGNSA. The CDR3 bases are TGTGCCAGCAGCTTAGCGGGAGGAGCTAATGAAAAACTGTTTTTT. Its translation: CASSLAGGANEKLFF. Full variable domain (remainder filled in from reference TRBV7-2 and TRBJ1-4): GAGVSQSPSNKVTEKGKDVELRCDPISGHTALYWYRQSLGQGLEFLIYFQGNSAPDKSGLPSDRFSAERTGGSVSTLTIQRTQQEDSAVYLCASSLAGGANEKLFFGSGTQLSVL.

J is TRBJ2-2 and V is TRBV6-2 or TRBV6-3, with 7 bases lining up with TRBD2. The V gene end was trimmed by 2 bases and the J gene end by 2 bases; junction bases not matched to a gene: 5. Germline assignment: CDR1 MNHEY and CDR2 SVGEGT. The CDR3 contains 16 residues. CDR3 in amino acids: CASSYREGSNTGELFF. For the CDR3, the DNA is TGTGCCAGCAGTTACAGGGAGGGGTCAAACACCGGGGAGCTGTTTTTT.

The chain has TRBV11-2 and TRBJ1-6; a weak D match, TRBD1 (5 bases). Germline CDR1 is SGHAT and CDR2 is FQNNGV. The V end was cut by 0 bases, the J end by 6 bases, with 12 bases between. This CDR3 contains 16 residues. The CDR3 protein is CASSLDRRQINSPLHF. CDR3 in DNA: TGTGCCAGCAGCTTAGATCGGAGACAGATTAATTCACCCCTCCACTTT.

The chain combines TRBV2 with TRBJ1-1, with D possibly being TRBD1 (5 bases). This CDR3 is 15 amino acids long. V lost 3 bases and J 2 bases, leaving 13 bases between the germline ends. CDR1 is SNHLY and CDR2 is FYNNEI in the germline V gene. CDR3 coding DNA: TGTGCCAGCAGTGATGACGCGGGGCCAAACACTGAAGCTTTCTTT. This gives the protein CASSDDAGPNTEAFF.

The chain is built from TRBV13 and TRBJ1-4; D call uncertain. The CDR3 contains 16 residues. In germline, CDR1 is PRHDT, CDR2 FYEKMQ (reference sequence). V was cut by 7 bases and J by 3 bases, with 18 bases left in between. The CDR3 is CASTNGLPAANEKLFF. CDR3 bases: TGTGCCAGCACCAATGGACTCCCAGCAGCTAATGAAAAACTGTTTTTT.

The chain carries TRBV5-1 and TRBJ1-2, with 9 positions matching TRBD1. V was clipped by 0 bases and J by 4 bases; unmatched bases: 4. Per germline, CDR1 SGHRS and CDR2 YFSETQ. The CDR3 spans 15 residues. CDR3 protein: CASSLVTGGSYGYTF. CDR3 bases: TGCGCCAGCAGCTTGGTCACAGGGGGCAGCTATGGCTACACCTTC. The whole variable domain, filled in from reference TRBV5-1 and TRBJ1-2, reads KAGVTQTPRYLIKTRGQQVTLSCSPISGHRSVSWYQQTPGQGLQFLFEYFSETQRNKGNFPGRFSGRQFSNSRSEMNVSTLELGDSALYLCASSLVTGGSYGYTFGSGTRLTVV.

CDR3 coding DNA: TGTGCCAGCAGCGAAAGAGCGAACGATGAGCAGTTCTTC. Protein sequence: CASSERANDEQFF. The chain recombines TRBV7-9 with TRBJ2-1; D is unclear. The V and J ends lost 5 bases and 8 bases respectively, with 13 bases between them. Germline V CDR1 and CDR2: SEHNR, FQNEAQ (reference sequence). The CDR3 runs to 13 residues.

The V call is TRBV29-1, the J call TRBJ1-4; D may be TRBD1 (6 bases). Germline values: CDR1 SQVTM, CDR2 ANQGSEA. The V gene lost 4 bases and the J gene lost 7 bases, with 10 bases spanning the gap. The CDR3 covers 12 residues. CDR3 sequence reads: CSVVQGSEKLFF. CDR3 DNA: TGCAGCGTTGTCCAGGGGAGTGAAAAACTGTTTTTT.

The chain joins TRBV4-3 to TRBJ2-7; D might be TRBD1 (5 bases). The V end lost 0 bases, the J end lost 3 bases, and 12 bases lay between the germline ends. Per germline, CDR1 LGHNA and CDR2 YSLEER. The CDR3 has 15 residues. The CDR3 here is CASSQEVRGIYEQYF. The CDR3 region has the DNA TGCGCCAGCAGCCAAGAGGTTAGGGGAATCTACGAGCAGTACTTC.

This sequence joins TRBV3-1 (or the pseudogene TRBV3-2) and TRBJ1-2; TRBD1 matches 7 bases. Germline CDR1 and CDR2: LGHDT and YNNKEL (reference sequence). The CDR3 is made up of 14 amino acids. V shed 5 bases, J shed 5 bases, and the junction held 8 bases outside the gene matches. The CDR3 DNA sequence: TGTGCCAGCAGCTTAGACAGGGAGTCGTATGGCTACACCTTC. Amino acid sequence: CASSLDRESYGYTF.

CDR3 residues: CASSRGGKSDNEQFF. The CDR3 DNA reads TGCGCCAGCAGCCGGGGGGGTAAGTCGGACAATGAGCAGTTCTTC. V and J are TRBV5-1 and TRBJ2-1; 8 bases map to TRBD2. In germline, CDR1 is SGHRS, CDR2 YFSETQ. With V trimmed by 4 bases and J by 5 bases, 8 bases remained unmatched. CDR3 length equals 15 residues.

This chain uses TRBV5-1 with TRBJ2-2, with 12 bases that match TRBD2. The CDR3 covers 19 residues. Germline assignment: CDR1 SGHRS and CDR2 YFSETQ. V was clipped by 3 bases and J by 4 bases; unmatched bases: 13. The CDR3 spells CASSWDSRTSGDFTGELFF. The CDR3 DNA sequence: TGCGCCAGCAGCTGGGACAGCAGGACTAGCGGGGATTTCACCGGGGAGCTGTTTTTT.

CDR3 nucleotide sequence: TGTGCCAGCAGCCTGAGACAGGGGTCCCTTCGAACCGCTGAAGCTTTCTTT. Protein: CASSLRQGSLRTAEAFF. The chain combines TRBV5-4 with TRBJ1-1; 8 nucleotides align to TRBD1. J gave up 6 bases and V 4 bases, and 17 bases lay outside the gene matches. This CDR3 has 17 amino acids. Germline CDR1 SGHNT, CDR2 YYREEE (reference sequence).

The V call is TRBV5-4, the J call TRBJ2-3, with 13 bases lining up with TRBD2. The V segment lost 5 bases and the J segment 7 bases; nucleotides outside the gene matches: 13. Germline V gene sequence: CDR1 SGHNT, CDR2 YYREEE (reference sequence). CDR3 length equals 17 residues. CDR3 DNA sequence: TGTGCCAGCAGTCGGGGGACTAGCGGGGCCCTACCGAATACGCAGTATTTT. Protein: CASSRGTSGALPNTQYF. Filled out from reference TRBV5-4 and TRBJ2-3, the complete variable domain reads ETGVTQSPTHLIKTRGQQVTLRCSSQSGHNTVSWYQQALGQGPQFIFQYYREEENGRGNFPPRFSGLQFPNYSSELNVNALELDDSALYLCASSRGTSGALPNTQYFGPGTRLTVL.

The chain has TRBV9 and TRBJ1-3; D unresolved. The ends were cut back, 4 bases at V and 1 base at J, with 9 bases in the middle. The length of the CDR3 is 14 residues. Germline CDR1 and CDR2: SGDLS and YYNGEE. The CDR3 DNA follows: TGTGCCAGCAGCCCCCTCGGGTCTGGAAACACCATATATTTT. Its protein product is CASSPLGSGNTIYF.

This rearrangement joins TRBV3-1 (or the pseudogene TRBV3-2) to TRBJ2-7, with D unresolved. Trimming shortened V by 0 bases and J by 4 bases, and 4 bases separated the two germline ends. This CDR3 spans 12 amino acids. Germline CDR1 reads LGHDT; CDR2 reads YNNKEL (reference sequence). The DNA for the CDR3 is TGTGCCAGCAGCCAAGATCTTTACGAGCAGTACTTC. This codes for CASSQDLYEQYF.

The V and J genes are TRBV13 and TRBJ2-3; the match to TRBD2 covers 7 bases. V lost 0 bases, J lost 2 bases, and 5 bases stayed unmatched. Germline V CDR1 and CDR2: PRHDT, FYEKMQ (reference sequence). This CDR3 has 16 amino acids. Written as DNA, the CDR3 is TGTGCCAGCAGCTTAGGCCGGGGGGAGATCACAGATACGCAGTATTTT. Its translation is CASSLGRGEITDTQYF.

This chain links TRBV6-5 with TRBJ2-3, with 10 bases matching TRBD2. Germline V gene data show CDR1 as MNHEY and CDR2 as SVGAGI. V dropped 6 bases and J dropped 13; count of bases not matched to a gene: 10. This CDR3 spans 13 amino acids. CDR3 sequence: CASSGAAGGWEYF. Written as DNA, the CDR3 is TGTGCCAGCAGCGGAGCAGCGGGGGGGTGGGAGTATTTT.

The V gene is TRBV13, the J gene TRBJ1-1, with D tentatively TRBD1 (5 bases). This CDR3 is 16 amino acids long. The ends were cut back, 2 bases at V and 1 base at J, with 14 bases in the middle. Germline V gives CDR1 PRHDT, CDR2 FYEKMQ (reference sequence). CDR3 in DNA: TGTGCCAGCAGCTTATCAGGGTACGTAACGAACACTGAAGCTTTCTTT. It encodes CASSLSGYVTNTEAFF.